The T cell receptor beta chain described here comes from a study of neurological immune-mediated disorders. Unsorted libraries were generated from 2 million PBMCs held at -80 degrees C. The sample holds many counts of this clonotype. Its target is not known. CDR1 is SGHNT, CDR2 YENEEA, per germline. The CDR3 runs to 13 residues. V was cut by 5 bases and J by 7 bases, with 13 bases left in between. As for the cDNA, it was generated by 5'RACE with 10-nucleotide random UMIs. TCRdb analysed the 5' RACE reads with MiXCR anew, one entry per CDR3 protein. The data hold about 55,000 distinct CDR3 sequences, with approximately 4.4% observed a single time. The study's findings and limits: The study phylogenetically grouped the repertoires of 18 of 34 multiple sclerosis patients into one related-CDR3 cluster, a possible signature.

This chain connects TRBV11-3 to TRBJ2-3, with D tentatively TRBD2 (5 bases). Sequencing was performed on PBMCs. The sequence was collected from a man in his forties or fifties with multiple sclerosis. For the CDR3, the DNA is TGTGCCAGCAGCCTACGGACTTCAAATACGCAGTATTTT. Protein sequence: CASSLRTSNTQYF.